This TCR beta chain was sequenced for a study of cytomegalovirus exposure and HLA in healthy donors. Whole-study findings and limits: Earlier analysis looked at TCR beta V segments, and most were productive about 90% or about 30% of the time. In a later analysis, a missense DCLRE1C variant was linked to TCR beta V- and J-gene trimming.

This clone turned up a few times. Its antigen is unidentified. PCR was performed using 60 Vbeta and 13 Jbeta primers. The assay was immunoSEQ multiplex PCR, and TCRdb's table has in-frame clones only and misses some. The table shows about 40,000 clones, with roughly 47% occurring only once. Losses at the gene ends were 6 bases for V and 7 bases for J; bases not matched to a gene: 9. CDR1 LNHDA and CDR2 SQIVND come from the germline V gene (reference sequence). The CDR3 totals 15 residues. The chain is built from TRBV19 and TRBJ2-1; TRBD1 agrees at 10 bases. Specimen: PBMCs. The receptor was isolated from a human donor in good health. CDR3 in amino acids: CASRGGTGAGNEQFF. The CDR3 DNA sequence: TGTGCCAGTAGAGGGGGGACAGGGGCAGGAAATGAGCAGTTCTTC.